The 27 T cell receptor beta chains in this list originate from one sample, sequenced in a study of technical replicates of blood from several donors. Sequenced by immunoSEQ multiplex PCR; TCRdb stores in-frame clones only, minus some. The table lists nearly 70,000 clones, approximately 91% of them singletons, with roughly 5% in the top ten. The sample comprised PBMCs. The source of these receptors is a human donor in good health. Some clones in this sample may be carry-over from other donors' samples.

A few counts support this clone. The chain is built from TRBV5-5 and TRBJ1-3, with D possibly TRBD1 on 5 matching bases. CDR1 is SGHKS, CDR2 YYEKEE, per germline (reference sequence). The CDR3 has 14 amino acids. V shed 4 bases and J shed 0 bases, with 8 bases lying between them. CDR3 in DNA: TGTGCCAGCAGCGGAGGGGACTCTGGAAACACCATATATTTT. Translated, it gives CASSGGDSGNTIYF.

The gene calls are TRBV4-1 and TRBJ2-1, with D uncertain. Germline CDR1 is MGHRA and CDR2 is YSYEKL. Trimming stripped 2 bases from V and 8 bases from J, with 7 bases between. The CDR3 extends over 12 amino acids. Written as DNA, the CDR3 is TGCGCCAGCAGCCAACAAGAGGATGAGCAGTTCTTC. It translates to CASSQQEDEQFF.

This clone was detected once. CDR3 sequence (DNA): TGTGCCAGCTCTCTGGGGCAGCGGGACTATAATTCACCCCTCCACTTT. Translated, it gives CASSLGQRDYNSPLHF. The genes are TRBV7-2 and TRBJ1-6; D perhaps matches TRBD1 (5 bases). The germline V and J ends were trimmed by 8 bases and 3 bases, with 17 bases remaining between them. Germline V lookup: CDR1 SGHTA, CDR2 FQGNSA. CDR3 length equals 16 residues.

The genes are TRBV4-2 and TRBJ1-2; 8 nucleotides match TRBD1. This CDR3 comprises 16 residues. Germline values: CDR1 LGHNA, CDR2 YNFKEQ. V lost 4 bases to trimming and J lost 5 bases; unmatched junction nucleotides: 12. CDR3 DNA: TGTGCCAGCAGCCCGGACAGGGAAGGTCCCCTTTATGGCTACACCTTC. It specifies CASSPDREGPLYGYTF.

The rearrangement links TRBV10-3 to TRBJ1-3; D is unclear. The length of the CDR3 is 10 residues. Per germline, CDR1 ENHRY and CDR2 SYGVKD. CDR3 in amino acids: CCSSGNTIYF. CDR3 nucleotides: TGTTGTTCTAGTGGTAACACCATATATTTT.

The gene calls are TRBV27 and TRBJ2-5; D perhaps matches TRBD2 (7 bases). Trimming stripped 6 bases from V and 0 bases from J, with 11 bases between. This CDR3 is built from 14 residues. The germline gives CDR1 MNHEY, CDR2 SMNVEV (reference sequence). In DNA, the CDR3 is TGTGCCAGCAGAAGCGGGACAAACCAAGAGACCCAGTACTTC. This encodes CASRSGTNQETQYF.

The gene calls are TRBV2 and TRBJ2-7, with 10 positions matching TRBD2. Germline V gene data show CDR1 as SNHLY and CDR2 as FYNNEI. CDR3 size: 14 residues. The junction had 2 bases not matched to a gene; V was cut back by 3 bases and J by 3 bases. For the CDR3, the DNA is TGTGCCAGCAGTGAGGCTAGCGGGGGCTACGAGCAGTACTTC. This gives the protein CASSEASGGYEQYF.

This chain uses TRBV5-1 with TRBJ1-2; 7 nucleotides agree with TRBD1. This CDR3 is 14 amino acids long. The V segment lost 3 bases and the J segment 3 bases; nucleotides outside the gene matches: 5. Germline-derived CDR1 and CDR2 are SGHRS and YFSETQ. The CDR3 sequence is CASSWADRDYGYTF. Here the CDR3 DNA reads TGCGCCAGCAGCTGGGCCGACAGGGACTATGGCTACACCTTC.

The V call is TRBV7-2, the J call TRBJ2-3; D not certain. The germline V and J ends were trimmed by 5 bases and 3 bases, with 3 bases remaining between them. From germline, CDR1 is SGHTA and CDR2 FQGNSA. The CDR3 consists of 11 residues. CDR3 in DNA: TGTGCCAGCAGCCAAACAGATACGCAGTATTTT. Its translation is CASSQTDTQYF.

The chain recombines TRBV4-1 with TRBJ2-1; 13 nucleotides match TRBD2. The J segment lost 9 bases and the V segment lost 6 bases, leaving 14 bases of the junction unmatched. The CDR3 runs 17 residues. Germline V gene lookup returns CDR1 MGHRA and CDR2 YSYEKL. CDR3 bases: TGCGCCAGCAGTCCAATCGTTCGTACTAGCGGGAGGGGTGAGCAGTTCTTC. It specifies CASSPIVRTSGRGEQFF.

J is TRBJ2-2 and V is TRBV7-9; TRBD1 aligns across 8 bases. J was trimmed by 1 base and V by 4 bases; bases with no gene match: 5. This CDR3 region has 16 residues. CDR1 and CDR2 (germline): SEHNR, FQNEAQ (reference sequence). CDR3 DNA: TGTGCCAGCAGCTCCACCGACAGGGGGAACACCGGGGAGCTGTTTTTT. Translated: CASSSTDRGNTGELFF.

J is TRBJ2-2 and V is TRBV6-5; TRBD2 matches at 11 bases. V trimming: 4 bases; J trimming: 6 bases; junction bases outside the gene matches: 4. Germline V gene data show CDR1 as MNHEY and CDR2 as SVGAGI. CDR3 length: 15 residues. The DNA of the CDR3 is TGTGCCAGCAGTTTAGCGGGGGGGCTTCCCGGGGAGCTGTTTTTT. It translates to CASSLAGGLPGELFF.

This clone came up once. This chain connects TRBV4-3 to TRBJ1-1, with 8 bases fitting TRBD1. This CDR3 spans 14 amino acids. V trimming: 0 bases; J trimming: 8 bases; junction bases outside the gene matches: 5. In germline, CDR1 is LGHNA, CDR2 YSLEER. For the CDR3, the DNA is TGCGCCAGCAGCCAAGACAGGGGGCCTTTCGAAGCTTTCTTT. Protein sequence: CASSQDRGPFEAFF.

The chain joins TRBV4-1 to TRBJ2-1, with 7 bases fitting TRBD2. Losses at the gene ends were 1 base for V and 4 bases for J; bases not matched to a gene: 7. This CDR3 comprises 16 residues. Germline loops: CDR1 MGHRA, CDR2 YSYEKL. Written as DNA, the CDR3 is TGCGCCAGCAGCCAAGTACGAGCGGGACCTTACAATGAGCAGTTCTTC. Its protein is CASSQVRAGPYNEQFF.

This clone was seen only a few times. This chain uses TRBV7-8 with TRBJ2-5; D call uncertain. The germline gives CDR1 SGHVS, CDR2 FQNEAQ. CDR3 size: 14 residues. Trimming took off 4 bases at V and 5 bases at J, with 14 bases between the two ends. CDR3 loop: CASSSGSAAETQYF. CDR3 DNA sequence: TGTGCCAGCAGCTCCGGTTCAGCAGCGGAGACCCAGTACTTC.

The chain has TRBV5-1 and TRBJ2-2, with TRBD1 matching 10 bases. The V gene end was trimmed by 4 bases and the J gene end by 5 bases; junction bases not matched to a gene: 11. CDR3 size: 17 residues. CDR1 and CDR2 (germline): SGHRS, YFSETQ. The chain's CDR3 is CASSVKKTGGATGELFF. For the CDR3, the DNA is TGCGCCAGCAGCGTAAAGAAGACAGGGGGCGCGACCGGGGAGCTGTTTTTT.

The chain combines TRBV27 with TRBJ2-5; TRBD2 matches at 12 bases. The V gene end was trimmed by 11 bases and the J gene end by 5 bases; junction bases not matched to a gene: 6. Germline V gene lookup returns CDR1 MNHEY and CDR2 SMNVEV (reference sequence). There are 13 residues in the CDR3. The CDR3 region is CAVHLAGGETQYF. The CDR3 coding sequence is TGTGCCGTACACCTAGCGGGAGGGGAGACCCAGTACTTC.

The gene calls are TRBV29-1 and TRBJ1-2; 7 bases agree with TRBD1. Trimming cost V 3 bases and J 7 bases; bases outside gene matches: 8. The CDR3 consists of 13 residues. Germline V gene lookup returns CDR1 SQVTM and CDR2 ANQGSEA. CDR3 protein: CSVDPGTVGGYTF. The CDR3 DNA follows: TGCAGCGTTGATCCGGGGACAGTCGGTGGCTACACCTTC.

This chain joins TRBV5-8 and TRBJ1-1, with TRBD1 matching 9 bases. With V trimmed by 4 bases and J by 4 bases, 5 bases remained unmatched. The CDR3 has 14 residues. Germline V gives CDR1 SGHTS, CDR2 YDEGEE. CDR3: CASSAWDRVTEAFF. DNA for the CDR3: TGTGCCAGCAGCGCCTGGGACAGGGTCACTGAAGCTTTCTTT.

The CDR3 sequence is CASSATSGRAGEQYF. DNA for the CDR3: TGTGCCAGCAGCGCGACTAGCGGGAGGGCCGGCGAGCAGTACTTC. The V and J genes are TRBV5-4 and TRBJ2-7; 14 bases are a match to TRBD2. CDR1 and CDR2 (germline): SGHNT, YYREEE (reference sequence). The length of the CDR3 is 15 residues. J gave up 6 bases and V 4 bases, and 6 bases lay outside the gene matches.

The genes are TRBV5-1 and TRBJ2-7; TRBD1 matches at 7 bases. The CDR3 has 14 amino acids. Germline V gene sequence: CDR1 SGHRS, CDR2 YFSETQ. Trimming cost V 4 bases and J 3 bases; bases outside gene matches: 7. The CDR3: CASSPETGHYEQYF. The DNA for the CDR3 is TGCGCCAGCAGCCCCGAGACAGGGCACTACGAGCAGTACTTC.

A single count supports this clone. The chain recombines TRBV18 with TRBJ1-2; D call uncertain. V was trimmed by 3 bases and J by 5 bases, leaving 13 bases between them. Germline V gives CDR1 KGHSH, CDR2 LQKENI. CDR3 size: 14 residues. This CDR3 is CASSPDASGYGYTF. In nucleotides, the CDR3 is TGTGCCAGCTCACCTGATGCATCAGGTTATGGCTACACCTTC.

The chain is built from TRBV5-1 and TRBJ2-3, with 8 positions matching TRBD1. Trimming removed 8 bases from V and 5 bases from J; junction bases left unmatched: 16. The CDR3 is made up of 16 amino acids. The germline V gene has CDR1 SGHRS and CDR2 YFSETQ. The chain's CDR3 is CASREAGTGAQDTQYF. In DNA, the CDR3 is TGCGCCAGTCGAGAGGCCGGGACAGGCGCCCAAGATACGCAGTATTTT.

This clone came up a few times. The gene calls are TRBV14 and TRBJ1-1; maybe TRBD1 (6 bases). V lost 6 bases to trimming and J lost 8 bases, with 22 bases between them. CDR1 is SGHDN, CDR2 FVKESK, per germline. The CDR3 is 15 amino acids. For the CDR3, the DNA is TGTGCCAGCAGTGCCAGATCAGGAGCCGGGACAGAAGCTTTCTTT. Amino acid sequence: CASSARSGAGTEAFF.

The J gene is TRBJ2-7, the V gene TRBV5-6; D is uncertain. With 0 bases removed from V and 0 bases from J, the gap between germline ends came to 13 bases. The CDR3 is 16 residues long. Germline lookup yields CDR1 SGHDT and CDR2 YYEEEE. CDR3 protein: CASSLGPAESSYEQYF. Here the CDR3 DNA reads TGTGCCAGCAGCTTGGGACCGGCGGAGAGCTCCTACGAGCAGTACTTC.

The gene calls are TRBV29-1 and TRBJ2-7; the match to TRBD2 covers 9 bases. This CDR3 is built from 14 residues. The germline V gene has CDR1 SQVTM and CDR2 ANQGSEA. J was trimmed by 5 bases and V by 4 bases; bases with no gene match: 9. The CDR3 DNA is TGCAGCGTTGTAAGGAGCGGGAGGAATGACGAGCAGTACTTC. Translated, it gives CSVVRSGRNDEQYF.

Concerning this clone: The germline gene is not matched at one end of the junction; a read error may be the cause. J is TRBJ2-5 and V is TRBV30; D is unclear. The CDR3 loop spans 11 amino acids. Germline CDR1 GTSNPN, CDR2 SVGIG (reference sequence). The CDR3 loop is CAWSGVEAQYF. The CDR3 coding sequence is TGTGCCTGGAGTGGAGTAGAGGCCCAGTACTTC.